These T cell receptor beta chains were read from a single sample in a study of PD-1 blockade in classical Hodgkin lymphoma. Some clones are missing from TCRdb's copy, which holds only in-frame ones; the method was immunoSEQ multiplex PCR. The table includes about 47,000 clones, approximately 91% detected once. Sequences were obtained from peripheral blood mononuclear cells (PBMCs). The receptors derive from a human donor with classical Hodgkin lymphoma. CDR3s include the opening cysteine and the closing phenylalanine or tryptophan. The order of the fields is D gene, clone size, J gene, V gene, CDR3 protein, CDR3 DNA. The D gene is left open where the match is weak. Clone sizes are given selectively: once, few, many, or a class where the clone is expanded.

d_gene: TRBD1; abundance: few; j_gene: TRBJ1-1; v_gene: TRBV7-8; CDR3aa: CASSPTTGHTEAFF; CDR3nt: TGTGCCAGCAGCCCGACGACAGGGCACACTGAAGCTTTCTTT
d_gene: TRBD1; abundance: NA; j_gene: TRBJ1-4; v_gene: TRBV10-3; CDR3aa: CAISDDRGIEKLFF; CDR3nt: TGTGCCATCAGTGATGACAGGGGAATTGAAAAACTGTTTTTT
d_gene: NA; abundance: NA; j_gene: TRBJ2-4; v_gene: TRBV11-3; CDR3aa: CASRESGGAKNIQYF; CDR3nt: TGTGCCAGCAGGGAATCCGGAGGGGCCAAAAACATTCAGTACTTC
d_gene: NA; abundance: NA; j_gene: TRBJ1-1; v_gene: TRBV6-5; CDR3aa: CASSLIGGNTEAFF; CDR3nt: TGTGCCAGCAGTCTAATAGGGGGGAACACTGAAGCTTTCTTT
d_gene: NA; abundance: once; j_gene: TRBJ1-1; v_gene: TRBV5-8; CDR3aa: CASSLGGPEAFF; CDR3nt: TGTGCCAGCAGCTTGGGAGGGCCTGAAGCTTTCTTT
d_gene: NA; abundance: NA; j_gene: TRBJ2-2; v_gene: TRBV28; CDR3aa: CASSLPPTGELFF; CDR3nt: TGTGCCAGCAGTTTACCCCCCACCGGGGAGCTGTTTTTT
d_gene: NA; abundance: NA; j_gene: TRBJ1-2; v_gene: TRBV7-3; CDR3aa: CASSPDPGSYGYTF; CDR3nt: TGTGCCAGCAGCCCCGACCCCGGTTCCTATGGCTACACCTTC
d_gene: NA; abundance: NA; j_gene: TRBJ2-1; v_gene: TRBV5-1; CDR3aa: CASSKAVASSYNEQFF; CDR3nt: TGCGCCAGCAGCAAGGCCGTTGCCAGCTCCTACAATGAGCAGTTCTTC
d_gene: NA; abundance: NA; j_gene: TRBJ2-7; v_gene: TRBV7-3; CDR3aa: CASSSTSPHEQYF; CDR3nt: TGTGCCAGCAGCTCGACTAGTCCTCACGAGCAGTACTTC
d_gene: NA; abundance: once; j_gene: TRBJ1-1; v_gene: TRBV6-5; CDR3aa: CASRQGEWRKAFF; CDR3nt: TGTGCCAGCAGACAAGGAGAATGGCGGAAAGCTTTCTTT
d_gene: NA; abundance: NA; j_gene: TRBJ2-5; v_gene: TRBV4-1; CDR3aa: CASSEGVSGLSETQYF; CDR3nt: TGCGCCAGCAGCGAAGGGGTCTCAGGTTTAAGTGAGACCCAGTACTTC
d_gene: NA; abundance: NA; j_gene: TRBJ2-3; v_gene: TRBV19; CDR3aa: CASSSHRVTDTQYF; CDR3nt: TGTGCCAGTAGTTCCCACAGGGTGACAGATACGCAGTATTTT
d_gene: NA; abundance: NA; j_gene: TRBJ2-1; v_gene: TRBV4-1; CDR3aa: CASSQEGSGPSYNEQFF; CDR3nt: TGCGCCAGCAGCCAAGAAGGGTCGGGGCCCTCCTACAATGAGCAGTTCTTC
d_gene: TRBD1; abundance: NA; j_gene: TRBJ2-2; v_gene: TRBV9; CDR3aa: CASSFGQGVAGELFF; CDR3nt: TGTGCCAGCAGCTTCGGACAGGGAGTCGCCGGGGAGCTGTTTTTT
d_gene: NA; abundance: NA; j_gene: TRBJ1-4; v_gene: TRBV5-1; CDR3aa: CASSLAGIGEKLFF; CDR3nt: TGCGCCAGCAGCTTGGCAGGGATCGGAGAAAAACTGTTTTTT
d_gene: NA; abundance: NA; j_gene: TRBJ2-3; v_gene: TRBV7-3; CDR3aa: CASSPGRTNTDTQYF; CDR3nt: TGTGCCAGCAGCCCTGGACGGACGAACACAGATACGCAGTATTTT
d_gene: NA; abundance: NA; j_gene: TRBJ2-1; v_gene: TRBV10-3; CDR3aa: CAISDGVDPYNEQFF; CDR3nt: TGTGCCATCAGTGACGGGGTAGACCCCTACAATGAGCAGTTCTTC
d_gene: NA; abundance: NA; j_gene: TRBJ1-5; v_gene: TRBV2; CDR3aa: CASSESGSLQPQHF; CDR3nt: TGTGCCAGCAGTGAAAGCGGGTCTTTACAGCCCCAGCATTTT
d_gene: TRBD1; abundance: once; j_gene: TRBJ2-5; v_gene: TRBV5-1; CDR3aa: CASSLSGTALRGGETQYF; CDR3nt: TGCGCCAGCAGCTTGTCCGGGACAGCACTCCGTGGAGGAGAGACCCAGTACTTC
d_gene: NA; abundance: NA; j_gene: TRBJ2-5; v_gene: TRBV18; CDR3aa: CASSPPGGETQYF; CDR3nt: TGTGCCAGCTCACCACCGGGGGGAGAGACCCAGTACTTC
d_gene: TRBD1; abundance: NA; j_gene: TRBJ1-1; v_gene: TRBV5-4; CDR3aa: CASSSTGGLPRAFF; CDR3nt: TGTGCCAGCAGCTCCACAGGGGGCCTCCCCAGAGCTTTCTTT
d_gene: NA; abundance: NA; j_gene: TRBJ1-4; v_gene: TRBV21-1; CDR3aa: CASSKHDRETTNEKLFF; CDR3nt: TGTGCCAGCAGCAAACATGACAGGGAGACAACTAATGAAAAACTGTTTTTT
d_gene: TRBD2; abundance: once; j_gene: TRBJ2-3; v_gene: TRBV5-1; CDR3aa: CASSFSGSRTDTQYF; CDR3nt: TGCGCCAGCAGCTTTAGCGGGAGTCGCACAGATACGCAGTATTTT
d_gene: NA; abundance: NA; j_gene: TRBJ1-4; v_gene: TRBV19; CDR3aa: CASSIGAGSNEKLFF; CDR3nt: TGTGCCAGTAGTATCGGCGCGGGCAGTAATGAAAAACTGTTTTTT
d_gene: NA; abundance: NA; j_gene: TRBJ2-4; v_gene: TRBV27; CDR3aa: CASSFSAKNIQYF; CDR3nt: TGTGCCAGCAGTTTTTCGGCCAAAAACATTCAGTACTTC
d_gene: NA; abundance: NA; j_gene: TRBJ2-1; v_gene: TRBV27; CDR3aa: CASTPGNLVYNEQFF; CDR3nt: TGTGCCAGCACTCCCGGGAATCTCGTCTACAATGAGCAGTTCTTC
d_gene: NA; abundance: NA; j_gene: TRBJ1-2; v_gene: TRBV29-1; CDR3aa: CSVEMAYGYTF; CDR3nt: TGCAGCGTTGAGATGGCCTATGGCTACACCTTC
d_gene: TRBD1; abundance: NA; j_gene: TRBJ2-1; v_gene: TRBV5-5; CDR3aa: CASSLGQGVYNEQFF; CDR3nt: TGTGCCAGCAGCTTGGGACAGGGGGTCTACAATGAGCAGTTCTTC
d_gene: NA; abundance: NA; j_gene: TRBJ1-4; v_gene: TRBV4-1; CDR3aa: CASSQLTGTNEKLFF; CDR3nt: TGCGCCAGCAGCCAACTTACAGGAACTAATGAAAAACTGTTTTTT
d_gene: TRBD2; abundance: NA; j_gene: TRBJ2-2; v_gene: TRBV9; CDR3aa: CASSVALAGVNGELFF; CDR3nt: TGTGCCAGCAGCGTAGCCCTAGCGGGAGTGAACGGGGAGCTGTTTTTT
d_gene: NA; abundance: NA; j_gene: TRBJ1-2; v_gene: TRBV10-3; CDR3aa: CAISESNREEAGGYTF; CDR3nt: TGTGCCATCAGTGAGTCAAACAGGGAAGAGGCGGGAGGCTACACCTTC
d_gene: NA; abundance: NA; j_gene: TRBJ1-2; v_gene: TRBV19; CDR3aa: CASSIPEDNYGYTF; CDR3nt: TGTGCCAGTAGTATTCCGGAAGATAACTATGGCTACACCTTC
d_gene: TRBD1; abundance: NA; j_gene: TRBJ1-5; v_gene: TRBV6-1; CDR3aa: CASSGGQVSGPQHF; CDR3nt: TGTGCCAGCAGTGGGGGACAGGTGAGCGGGCCCCAGCATTTT
d_gene: NA; abundance: few; j_gene: TRBJ2-3; v_gene: TRBV6-5; CDR3aa: CASSYSTVGDTQYF; CDR3nt: TGTGCCAGCAGTTACTCGACTGTTGGGGATACGCAGTATTTT
d_gene: NA; abundance: NA; j_gene: TRBJ1-1; v_gene: TRBV6-6; CDR3aa: CASSYTGPGPFF; CDR3nt: TGTGCCAGCAGTTACACTGGTCCCGGCCCCTTCTTT
d_gene: TRBD2; abundance: NA; j_gene: TRBJ2-3; v_gene: TRBV29-1; CDR3aa: CSVSTSGDTDTQYF; CDR3nt: TGCAGCGTCTCGACTAGCGGGGATACAGATACGCAGTATTTT
d_gene: NA; abundance: NA; j_gene: TRBJ2-3; v_gene: TRBV7-9; CDR3aa: CASSRREGDHTDTQYF; CDR3nt: TGTGCCAGCAGCCGTAGAGAAGGGGATCACACAGATACGCAGTATTTT
d_gene: TRBD2; abundance: NA; j_gene: TRBJ2-1; v_gene: TRBV6-1; CDR3aa: CASSETRTSGGEQFF; CDR3nt: TGTGCCAGCAGTGAAACCCGGACTAGCGGCGGGGAGCAGTTCTTC
d_gene: NA; abundance: NA; j_gene: TRBJ2-5; v_gene: TRBV6-6; CDR3aa: CATRGISGAQYF; CDR3nt: TGTGCCACCCGAGGTATCTCCGGGGCCCAGTACTTC
d_gene: NA; abundance: NA; j_gene: TRBJ1-2; v_gene: TRBV28; CDR3aa: CASSLRGGYTF; CDR3nt: TGTGCCAGCAGTTTAAGGGGAGGCTACACCTTC
d_gene: NA; abundance: once; j_gene: TRBJ2-4; v_gene: TRBV11-3; CDR3aa: CASSLLGLGGHQYF; CDR3nt: TGTGCCAGCAGCTTACTAGGATTAGGGGGGCATCAGTACTTC
d_gene: NA; abundance: NA; j_gene: TRBJ2-1; v_gene: TRBV7-9; CDR3aa: CASSLGDLGRLYNEQFF; CDR3nt: TGTGCCAGTAGCTTAGGGGACCTCGGACGCCTTTACAATGAGCAGTTCTTC
d_gene: NA; abundance: NA; j_gene: TRBJ1-1; v_gene: TRBV28; CDR3aa: CASTSPMGGTTEAFF; CDR3nt: TGTGCCAGCACCTCCCCGATGGGGGGTACCACTGAAGCTTTCTTT
d_gene: TRBD2; abundance: NA; j_gene: TRBJ2-3; v_gene: TRBV9; CDR3aa: CASNRGGRSTDTQYF; CDR3nt: TGTGCCAGCAATAGGGGCGGGAGGAGTACAGATACGCAGTATTTT
d_gene: NA; abundance: NA; j_gene: TRBJ1-1; v_gene: TRBV27; CDR3aa: CASSPGSRMEAFF; CDR3nt: TGTGCCAGCAGTCCCGGGTCCAGGATGGAAGCTTTCTTT
d_gene: NA; abundance: NA; j_gene: TRBJ2-1; v_gene: TRBV7-3; CDR3aa: CASSPTRGSYNEQFF; CDR3nt: TGTGCCAGCAGCCCCACCCGCGGGTCCTACAATGAGCAGTTCTTC
d_gene: NA; abundance: NA; j_gene: TRBJ1-1; v_gene: TRBV5-4; CDR3aa: CASSLGGGTEAFF; CDR3nt: TGTGCCAGCAGCTTGGGGGGTGGTACTGAAGCTTTCTTT
d_gene: NA; abundance: NA; j_gene: TRBJ2-3; v_gene: TRBV14; CDR3aa: CASSLGSGDTQYF; CDR3nt: TGTGCCAGCAGCCTAGGGTCAGGGGATACGCAGTATTTT
d_gene: NA; abundance: NA; j_gene: TRBJ1-1; v_gene: TRBV2; CDR3aa: CASTYGEGGTAFF; CDR3nt: TGTGCCAGCACCTACGGGGAGGGGGGAACAGCTTTCTTT
d_gene: NA; abundance: NA; j_gene: TRBJ1-5; v_gene: TRBV19; CDR3aa: CASNRGSNQPQHF; CDR3nt: TGTGCCAGTAATCGGGGAAGCAATCAGCCCCAGCATTTT
d_gene: NA; abundance: NA; j_gene: TRBJ1-2; v_gene: TRBV6-6; CDR3aa: CASSYGPNGYGYTF; CDR3nt: TGTGCCAGCAGTTATGGGCCCAACGGCTATGGCTACACCTTC
d_gene: TRBD2; abundance: NA; j_gene: TRBJ2-5; v_gene: TRBV25-1; CDR3aa: CASSELSREEETQYF; CDR3nt: TGTGCCAGCAGTGAATTGTCCCGGGAGGAGGAGACCCAGTACTTC
d_gene: NA; abundance: NA; j_gene: TRBJ2-6; v_gene: TRBV5-1; CDR3aa: CASSSLVPGHVSDRANVLTF; CDR3nt: TGCGCCAGCAGCTCGCTTGTTCCGGGACACGTCTCAGATAGGGCCAACGTCCTGACTTTC
d_gene: TRBD1; abundance: NA; j_gene: TRBJ2-1; v_gene: TRBV7-2; CDR3aa: CASANGGTGVYNEQFF; CDR3nt: TGTGCCAGCGCGAATGGGGGGACAGGGGTGTACAATGAGCAGTTCTTC
d_gene: NA; abundance: NA; j_gene: TRBJ1-5; v_gene: TRBV7-6; CDR3aa: CASSLQRGSQPQHF; CDR3nt: TGTGCCAGCAGCTTACAGCGGGGAAGTCAGCCCCAGCATTTT